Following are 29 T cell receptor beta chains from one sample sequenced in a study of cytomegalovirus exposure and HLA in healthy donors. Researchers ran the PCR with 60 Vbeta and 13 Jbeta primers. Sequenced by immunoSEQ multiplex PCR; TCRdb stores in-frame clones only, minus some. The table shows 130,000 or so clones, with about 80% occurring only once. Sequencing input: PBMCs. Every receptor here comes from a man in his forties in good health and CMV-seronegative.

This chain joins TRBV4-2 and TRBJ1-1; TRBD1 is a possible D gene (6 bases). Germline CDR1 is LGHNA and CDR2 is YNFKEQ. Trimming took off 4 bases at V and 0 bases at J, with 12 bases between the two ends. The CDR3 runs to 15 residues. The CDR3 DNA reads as TGTGCCAGCAGCCTGGATACAGGGATGAACACTGAAGCTTTCTTT. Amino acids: CASSLDTGMNTEAFF.

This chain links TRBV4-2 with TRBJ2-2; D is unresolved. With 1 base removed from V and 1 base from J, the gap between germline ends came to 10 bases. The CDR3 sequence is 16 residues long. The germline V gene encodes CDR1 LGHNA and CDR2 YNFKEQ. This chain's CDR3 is CASSQVSLENTGELFF. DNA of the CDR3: TGTGCCAGCAGCCAAGTTTCACTCGAGAACACCGGGGAGCTGTTTTTT.

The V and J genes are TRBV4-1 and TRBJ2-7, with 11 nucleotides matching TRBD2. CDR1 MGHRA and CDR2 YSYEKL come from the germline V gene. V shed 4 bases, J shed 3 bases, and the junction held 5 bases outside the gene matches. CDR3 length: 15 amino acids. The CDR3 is CASSPAGTSGYEQYF. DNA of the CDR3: TGCGCCAGCAGCCCGGCCGGGACTAGCGGCTACGAGCAGTACTTC.

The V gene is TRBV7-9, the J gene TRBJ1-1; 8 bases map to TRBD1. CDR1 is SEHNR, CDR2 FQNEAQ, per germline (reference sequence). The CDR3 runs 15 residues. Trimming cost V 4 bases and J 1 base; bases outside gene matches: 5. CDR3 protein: CASSYTGTGNTEAFF. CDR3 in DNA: TGTGCCAGCAGCTACACCGGGACAGGGAACACTGAAGCTTTCTTT.

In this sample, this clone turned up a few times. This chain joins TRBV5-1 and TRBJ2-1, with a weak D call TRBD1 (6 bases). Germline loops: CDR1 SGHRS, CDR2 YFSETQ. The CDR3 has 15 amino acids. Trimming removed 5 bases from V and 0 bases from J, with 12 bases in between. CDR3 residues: CASRTGLTSYNEQFF. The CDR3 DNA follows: TGCGCCAGCAGGACAGGTCTTACCTCCTACAATGAGCAGTTCTTC.

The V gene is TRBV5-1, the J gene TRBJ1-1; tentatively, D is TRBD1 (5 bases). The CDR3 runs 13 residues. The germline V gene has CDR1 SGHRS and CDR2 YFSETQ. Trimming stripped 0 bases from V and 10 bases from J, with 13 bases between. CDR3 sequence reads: CASSLADVDRAFF. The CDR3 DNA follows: TGCGCCAGCAGCTTGGCCGACGTTGACAGAGCTTTCTTT. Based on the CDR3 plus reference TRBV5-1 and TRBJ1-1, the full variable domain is KAGVTQTPRYLIKTRGQQVTLSCSPISGHRSVSWYQQTPGQGLQFLFEYFSETQRNKGNFPGRFSGRQFSNSRSEMNVSTLELGDSALYLCASSLADVDRAFFGQGTRLTVV.

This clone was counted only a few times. The CDR3: CASSSYRQGELPDTQYF. The DNA of the CDR3 is TGTGCCAGCAGTTCCTATAGACAGGGGGAATTGCCAGATACGCAGTATTTT. V usage is TRBV28 and J usage is TRBJ2-3; 9 bases agree with TRBD1. The V gene end was trimmed by 4 bases and the J gene end by 4 bases; junction bases not matched to a gene: 12. The CDR3 runs to 17 residues. CDR1 is MDHEN, CDR2 SYDVKM, per germline. The full variable domain, its missing parts supplied by reference TRBV28 and TRBJ2-3, is DVKVTQSSRYLVKRTGEKVFLECVQDMDHENMFWYRQDPGLGLRLIYFSYDVKMKEKGDIPEGYSVSREKKERFSLILESASTNQTSMYLCASSSYRQGELPDTQYFGPGTRLTVL.

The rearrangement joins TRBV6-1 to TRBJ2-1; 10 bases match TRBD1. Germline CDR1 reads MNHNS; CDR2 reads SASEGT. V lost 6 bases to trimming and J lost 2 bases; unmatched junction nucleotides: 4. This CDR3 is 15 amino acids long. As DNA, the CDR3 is TGTGCCAGCAGAGCGGACAGGGGGACCTACAATGAGCAGTTCTTC. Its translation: CASRADRGTYNEQFF.

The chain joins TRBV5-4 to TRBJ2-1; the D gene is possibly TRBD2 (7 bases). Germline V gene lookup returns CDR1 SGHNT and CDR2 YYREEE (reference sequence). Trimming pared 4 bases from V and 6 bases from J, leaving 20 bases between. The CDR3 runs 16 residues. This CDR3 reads CASSPYRAAGVNEQFF. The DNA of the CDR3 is TGTGCCAGCAGCCCATACAGGGCCGCGGGAGTCAATGAGCAGTTCTTC.

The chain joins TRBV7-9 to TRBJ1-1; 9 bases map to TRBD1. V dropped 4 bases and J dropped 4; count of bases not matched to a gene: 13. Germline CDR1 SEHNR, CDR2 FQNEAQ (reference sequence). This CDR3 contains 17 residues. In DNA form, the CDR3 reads TGTGCCAGCAGCTCACCGGGACAGGGTGGTGCGAGCACTGAAGCTTTCTTT. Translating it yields CASSSPGQGGASTEAFF.

The CDR3 sequence: CSVELTGSGAEQFF. The CDR3 region has the DNA TGCAGCGTTGAATTGACAGGGTCGGGGGCGGAGCAGTTCTTC. The gene calls are TRBV29-1 and TRBJ2-1, with TRBD1 as a possible D gene (7 bases). Germline lookup yields CDR1 SQVTM and CDR2 ANQGSEA. This CDR3 contains 14 residues. Trimming took 2 bases from V and 10 from J, leaving 18 bases between them.

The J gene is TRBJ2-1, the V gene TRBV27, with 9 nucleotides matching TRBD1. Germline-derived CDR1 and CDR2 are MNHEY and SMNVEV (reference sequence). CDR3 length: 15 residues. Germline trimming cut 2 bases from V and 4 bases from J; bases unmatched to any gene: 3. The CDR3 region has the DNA TGTGCCAGCAGTTTAACCGGACAGGGGTACAATGAGCAGTTCTTC. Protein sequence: CASSLTGQGYNEQFF.

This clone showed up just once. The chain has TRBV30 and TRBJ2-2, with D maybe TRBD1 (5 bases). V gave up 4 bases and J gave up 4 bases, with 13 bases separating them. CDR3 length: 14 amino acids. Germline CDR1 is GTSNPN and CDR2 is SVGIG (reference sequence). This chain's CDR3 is CAWKGLRFTGELFF. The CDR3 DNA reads TGTGCCTGGAAGGGGCTTCGCTTCACCGGGGAGCTGTTTTTT.

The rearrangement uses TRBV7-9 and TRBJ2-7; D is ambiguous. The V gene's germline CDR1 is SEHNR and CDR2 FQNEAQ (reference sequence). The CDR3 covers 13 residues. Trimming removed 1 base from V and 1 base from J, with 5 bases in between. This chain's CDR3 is CASSLGDSYEQYF. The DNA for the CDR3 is TGTGCCAGCAGCTTAGGCGATTCCTACGAGCAGTACTTC.

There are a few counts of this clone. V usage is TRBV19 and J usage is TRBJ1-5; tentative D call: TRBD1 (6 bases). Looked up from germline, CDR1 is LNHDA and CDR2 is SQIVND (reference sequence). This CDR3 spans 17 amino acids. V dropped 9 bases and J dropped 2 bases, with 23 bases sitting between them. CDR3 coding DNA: TGTGCCAGCGGTCCTCGGACAGTCCTGGAGGGCAATCAGCCCCAGCATTTT. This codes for CASGPRTVLEGNQPQHF.

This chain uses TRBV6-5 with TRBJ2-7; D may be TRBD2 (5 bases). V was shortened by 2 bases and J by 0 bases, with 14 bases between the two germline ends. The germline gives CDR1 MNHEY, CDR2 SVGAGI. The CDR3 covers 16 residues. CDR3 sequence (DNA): TGTGCCAGCAGTTACGGGCGACGAGGGAGCTCCTACGAGCAGTACTTC. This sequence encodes CASSYGRRGSSYEQYF.

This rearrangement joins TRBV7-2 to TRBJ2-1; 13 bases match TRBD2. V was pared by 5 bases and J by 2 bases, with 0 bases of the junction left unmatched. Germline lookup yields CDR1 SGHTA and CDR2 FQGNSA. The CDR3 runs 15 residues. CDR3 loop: CASSTSGGAYNEQFF. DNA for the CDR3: TGTGCCAGCAGCACTAGCGGGGGGGCCTACAATGAGCAGTTCTTC.

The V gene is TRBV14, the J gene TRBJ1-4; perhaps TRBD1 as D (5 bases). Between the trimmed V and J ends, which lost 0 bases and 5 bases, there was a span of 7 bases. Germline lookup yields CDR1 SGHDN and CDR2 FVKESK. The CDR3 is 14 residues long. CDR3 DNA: TGTGCCAGCAGCCAAGATCGGGGGAATGAAAAACTGTTTTTT. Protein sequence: CASSQDRGNEKLFF.

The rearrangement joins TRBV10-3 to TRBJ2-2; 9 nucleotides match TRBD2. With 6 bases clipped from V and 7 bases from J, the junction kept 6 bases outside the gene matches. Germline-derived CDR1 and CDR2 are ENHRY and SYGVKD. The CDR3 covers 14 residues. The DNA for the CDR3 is TGTGCCATCAGCCCAGCGGGGGGTTACGGGGAGCTGTTTTTT. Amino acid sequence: CAISPAGGYGELFF.

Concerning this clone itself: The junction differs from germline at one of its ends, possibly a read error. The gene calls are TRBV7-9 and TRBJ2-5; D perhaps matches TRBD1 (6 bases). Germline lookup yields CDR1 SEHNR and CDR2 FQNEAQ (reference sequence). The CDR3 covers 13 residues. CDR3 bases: TGTGCCAGCGAGACCTGGGGGCCAGAGGCCCAGTACTTC. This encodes CASETWGPEAQYF.

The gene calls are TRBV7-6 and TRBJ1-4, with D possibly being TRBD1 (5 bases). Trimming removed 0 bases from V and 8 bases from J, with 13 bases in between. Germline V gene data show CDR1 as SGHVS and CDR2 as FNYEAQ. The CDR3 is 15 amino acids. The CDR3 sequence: CASSLAGVEGEKLFF. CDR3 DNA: TGTGCCAGCAGCTTAGCAGGAGTGGAGGGGGAAAAACTGTTTTTT.

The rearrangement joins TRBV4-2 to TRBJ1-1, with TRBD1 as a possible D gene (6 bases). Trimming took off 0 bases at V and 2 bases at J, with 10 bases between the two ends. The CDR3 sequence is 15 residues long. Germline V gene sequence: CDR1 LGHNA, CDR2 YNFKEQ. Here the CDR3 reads CASSQDKTGNTEAFF. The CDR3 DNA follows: TGTGCCAGCAGCCAAGATAAGACAGGAAACACTGAAGCTTTCTTT.

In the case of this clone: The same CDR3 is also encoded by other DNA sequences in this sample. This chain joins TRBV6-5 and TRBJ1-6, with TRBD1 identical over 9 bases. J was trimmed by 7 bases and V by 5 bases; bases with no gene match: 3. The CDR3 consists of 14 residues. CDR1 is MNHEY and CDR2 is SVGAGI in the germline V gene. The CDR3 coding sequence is TGTGCCAGCAGTCCGGGACAGGGCAATTCACCCCTCCACTTT. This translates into CASSPGQGNSPLHF.

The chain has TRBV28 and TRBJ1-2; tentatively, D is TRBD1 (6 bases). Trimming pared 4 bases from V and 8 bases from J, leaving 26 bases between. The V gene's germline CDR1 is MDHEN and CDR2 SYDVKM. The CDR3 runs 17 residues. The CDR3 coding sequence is TGTGCCAGCAGTTCGACCGAAGACAGGCCCCCAGGATCCGGCTACACCTTC. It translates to CASSSTEDRPPGSGYTF.

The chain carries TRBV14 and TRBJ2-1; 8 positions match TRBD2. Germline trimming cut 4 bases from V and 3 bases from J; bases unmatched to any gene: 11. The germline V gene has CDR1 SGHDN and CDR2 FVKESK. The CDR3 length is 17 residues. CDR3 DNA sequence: TGTGCCAGCAGCCCAAGAAAGGTGCTAGCGGGCTACAATGAGCAGTTCTTC. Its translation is CASSPRKVLAGYNEQFF. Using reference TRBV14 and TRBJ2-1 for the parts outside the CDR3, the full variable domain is EAGVTQFPSHSVIEKGQTVTLRCDPISGHDNLYWYRRVMGKEIKFLLHFVKESKQDESGMPNNRFLAERTGGTYSTLKVQPAELEDSGVYFCASSPRKVLAGYNEQFFGPGTRLTVL.

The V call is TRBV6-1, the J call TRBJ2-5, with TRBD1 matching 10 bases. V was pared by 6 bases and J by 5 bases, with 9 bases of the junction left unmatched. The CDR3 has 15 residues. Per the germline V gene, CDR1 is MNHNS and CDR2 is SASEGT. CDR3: CASRSDRGLWETQYF. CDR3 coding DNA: TGTGCCAGCAGAAGCGACAGGGGGCTTTGGGAGACCCAGTACTTC.

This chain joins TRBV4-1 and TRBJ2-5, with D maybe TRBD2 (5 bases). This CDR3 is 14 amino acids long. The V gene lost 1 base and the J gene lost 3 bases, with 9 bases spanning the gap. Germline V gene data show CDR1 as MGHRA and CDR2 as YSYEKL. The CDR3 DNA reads TGCGCCAGCAGCCAAGTTGGAGGCGAAGAGACCCAGTACTTC. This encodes CASSQVGGEETQYF.

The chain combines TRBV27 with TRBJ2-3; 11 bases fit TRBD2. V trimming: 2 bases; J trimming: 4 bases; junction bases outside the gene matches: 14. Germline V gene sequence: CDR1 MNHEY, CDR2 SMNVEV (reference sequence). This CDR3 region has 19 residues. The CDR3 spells CASSLVIPGTSGTADTQYF. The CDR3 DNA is TGTGCCAGCAGTTTAGTGATCCCCGGGACTAGCGGTACCGCAGATACGCAGTATTTT.

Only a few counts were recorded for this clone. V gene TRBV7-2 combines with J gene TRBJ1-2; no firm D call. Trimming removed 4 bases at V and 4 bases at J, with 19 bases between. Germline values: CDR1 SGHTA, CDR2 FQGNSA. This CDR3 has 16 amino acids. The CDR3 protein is CASSSLGLPETYGYTF. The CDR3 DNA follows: TGTGCCAGCAGCTCACTGGGCCTCCCAGAGACCTATGGCTACACCTTC.